The following is a TCR beta chain sequence with its context. These data come from a study of blood T cell repertoires in COVID-19. The assay was immunoSEQ multiplex PCR, and TCRdb's table has in-frame clones only and misses some. Of some 150,000 clones listed, approximately 85% are singletons. Trimming stripped 0 bases from V and 0 bases from J, with 8 bases between. CDR1 SGHDT and CDR2 YYEEEE come from the germline V gene. The CDR3 spans 15 residues. The material sequenced was peripheral blood. This rearrangement joins TRBV5-6 to TRBJ2-3; weak D call: TRBD2 (5 bases). The clonotype originates from a woman older than 75 with acute or convalescent COVID-19. CDR3 DNA: TGTGCCAGCAGCTTGGTGGGAGCTAGCACAGATACGCAGTATTTT. It is translated as CASSLVGASTDTQYF.